Listed below are T cell receptor beta chains from one sample, sequenced in a study of blood T cell repertoires in COVID-19. Profiled with immunoSEQ multiplex PCR; TCRdb holds only in-frame clones, not every one. The sample lists approximately 34,000 clones; approximately 88% were seen once. The sample comprised peripheral blood. These receptors came from a human donor in a cohort sampled during active COVID-19. Each CDR3 is given with its conserved first and last residue. D genes are given only for firm matches. Some rows mark clone size as missing; the rest say once, few, many or name a class of expanded clone.

size: NA
J: TRBJ2-7
V: TRBV7-2
D: NA
CDR3: CASIVRAGSYEQYF
DNA: TGTGCCAGCATAGTAAGGGCGGGGTCCTACGAGCAGTACTTC

size: once
J: TRBJ1-6
V: TRBV10-3
D: NA
CDR3: CAISRGPGQSENSPLHF
DNA: TGTGCCATCAGTAGGGGCCCCGGACAGAGCGAGAATTCACCCCTCCACTTT

size: NA
J: TRBJ2-2
V: TRBV11-3
D: NA
CDR3: CASSPGGTNTGELFF
DNA: TGTGCCAGCAGTCCCGGCGGGACTAACACCGGGGAGCTGTTTTTT

size: NA
J: TRBJ2-1
V: TRBV5-1
D: NA
CDR3: CASSLVAGSYNEQFF
DNA: TGCGCCAGCAGCTTGGTTGCAGGGTCCTACAATGAGCAGTTCTTC

size: NA
J: TRBJ2-4
V: TRBV4-1
D: TRBD1
CDR3: CASSQTWGQGQNIQYF
DNA: TGCGCCAGCAGCCAAACTTGGGGACAGGGGCAAAACATTCAGTACTTC

size: NA
J: TRBJ2-7
V: TRBV5-1
D: TRBD1
CDR3: CASSAGTVSYEQYF
DNA: TGCGCCAGCAGCGCCGGGACAGTCTCCTACGAGCAGTACTTC

size: NA
J: TRBJ2-5
V: TRBV11-2
D: NA
CDR3: CATRRTIGETQYF
DNA: TGTGCCACGCGCAGGACAATCGGGGAGACCCAGTACTTC

size: NA
J: TRBJ1-4
V: TRBV2
D: NA
CDR3: CASSHRRVNEKLFF
DNA: TGTGCCAGCAGTCACCGCAGGGTGAATGAAAAACTGTTTTTT

size: NA
J: TRBJ1-2
V: TRBV3-1/TRBV3-2
D: NA
CDR3: CASSRADYGYTF
DNA: TGTGCCAGCAGCCGGGCAGACTATGGCTACACCTTC

size: NA
J: TRBJ2-2
V: TRBV7-3
D: TRBD1
CDR3: CASSRTGANTGELFF
DNA: TGTGCCAGCAGCCGGACAGGGGCGAACACCGGGGAGCTGTTTTTT

size: NA
J: TRBJ2-3
V: TRBV29-1
D: TRBD2
CDR3: CSVEASGTDTQYF
DNA: TGCAGCGTTGAGGCAAGCGGGACGGATACGCAGTATTTT

size: NA
J: TRBJ2-7
V: TRBV27
D: TRBD2
CDR3: CASSITSGPLGEQYF
DNA: TGTGCCAGCAGTATCACTAGCGGCCCCCTGGGGGAGCAGTACTTC

size: NA
J: TRBJ1-1
V: TRBV7-9
D: NA
CDR3: CASSLSRRPNTEAFF
DNA: TGTGCCAGCAGCTTAAGTAGGCGGCCGAACACTGAAGCTTTCTTT

size: NA
J: TRBJ2-7
V: TRBV30
D: NA
CDR3: CAWSVGGYEQYF
DNA: TGTGCCTGGAGTGTAGGGGGTTACGAGCAGTACTTC

size: NA
J: TRBJ2-2
V: TRBV18
D: TRBD2
CDR3: CASSPRTGLAGPANTGELFF
DNA: TGTGCCAGCTCACCACGCACGGGGCTAGCGGGACCCGCGAACACCGGGGAGCTGTTTTTT

size: NA
J: TRBJ2-2
V: TRBV2
D: TRBD1
CDR3: CASSEWTGPTGELFF
DNA: TGTGCCAGCAGTGAATGGACAGGGCCTACCGGGGAGCTGTTTTTT

size: once
J: TRBJ2-3
V: TRBV7-9
D: TRBD2
CDR3: CASSPGTSGKTDTQYF
DNA: TGTGCCAGCAGCCCAGGGACTAGCGGAAAAACAGATACGCAGTATTTT